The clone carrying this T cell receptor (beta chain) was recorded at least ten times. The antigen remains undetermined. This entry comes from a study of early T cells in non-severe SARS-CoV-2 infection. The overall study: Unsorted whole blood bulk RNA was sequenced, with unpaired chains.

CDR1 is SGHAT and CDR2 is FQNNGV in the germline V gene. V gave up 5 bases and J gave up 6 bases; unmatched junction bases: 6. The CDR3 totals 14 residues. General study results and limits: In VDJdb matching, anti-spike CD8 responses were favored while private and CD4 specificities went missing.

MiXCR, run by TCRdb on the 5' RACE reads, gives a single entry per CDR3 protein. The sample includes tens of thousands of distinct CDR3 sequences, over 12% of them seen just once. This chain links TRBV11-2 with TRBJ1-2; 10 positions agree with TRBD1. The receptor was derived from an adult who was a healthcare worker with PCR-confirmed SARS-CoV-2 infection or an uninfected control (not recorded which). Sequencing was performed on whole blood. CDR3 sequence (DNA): TGTGCCAGCAGCCGGGACAGGGGAAGAAATGGCTACACCTTC. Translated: CASSRDRGRNGYTF.